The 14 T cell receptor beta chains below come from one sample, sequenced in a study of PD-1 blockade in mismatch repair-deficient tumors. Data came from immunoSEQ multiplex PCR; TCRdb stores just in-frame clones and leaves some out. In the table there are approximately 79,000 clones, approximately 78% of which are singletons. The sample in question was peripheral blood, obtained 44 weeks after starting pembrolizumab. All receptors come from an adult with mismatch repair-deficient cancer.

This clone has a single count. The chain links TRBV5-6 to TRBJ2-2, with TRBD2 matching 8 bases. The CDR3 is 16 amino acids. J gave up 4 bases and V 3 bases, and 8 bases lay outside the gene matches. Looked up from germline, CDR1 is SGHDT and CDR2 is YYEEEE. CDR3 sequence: CASSWGPAGATGELFF. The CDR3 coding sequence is TGTGCCAGCAGCTGGGGGCCAGCGGGGGCCACCGGGGAGCTGTTTTTT.

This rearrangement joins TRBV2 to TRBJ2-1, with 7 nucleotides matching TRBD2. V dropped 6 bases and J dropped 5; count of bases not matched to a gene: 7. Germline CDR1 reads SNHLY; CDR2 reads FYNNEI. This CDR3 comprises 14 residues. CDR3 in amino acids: CASRAGLLNNEQFF. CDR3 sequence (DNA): TGTGCCAGCAGAGCGGGACTATTGAACAATGAGCAGTTCTTC.

Here the CDR3 DNA reads TGTGCCAGCAGTGCGACAGGGACTGCTATCACAGATACGCAGTATTTT. It specifies CASSATGTAITDTQYF. The chain has TRBV6-1 and TRBJ2-3; D is perhaps TRBD1 (7 bases). Deletions cut 4 bases from V and 2 bases from J, with 16 bases between. This CDR3 spans 16 amino acids. Per germline, CDR1 MNHNS and CDR2 SASEGT.

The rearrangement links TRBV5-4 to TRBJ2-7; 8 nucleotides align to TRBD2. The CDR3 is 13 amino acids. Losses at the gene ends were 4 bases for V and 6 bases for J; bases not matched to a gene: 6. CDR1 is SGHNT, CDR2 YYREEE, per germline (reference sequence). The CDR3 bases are TGTGCCAGCAGCCCGGGACTAGAGCCCGAGCAGTACTTC. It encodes CASSPGLEPEQYF.

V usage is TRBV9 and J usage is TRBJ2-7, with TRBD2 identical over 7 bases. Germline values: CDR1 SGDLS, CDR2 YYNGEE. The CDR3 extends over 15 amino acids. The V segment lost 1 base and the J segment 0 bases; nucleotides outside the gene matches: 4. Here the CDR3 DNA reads TGTGCCAGCAGCGTAAAGAGGGACTACTCCTACGAGCAGTACTTC. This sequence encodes CASSVKRDYSYEQYF.

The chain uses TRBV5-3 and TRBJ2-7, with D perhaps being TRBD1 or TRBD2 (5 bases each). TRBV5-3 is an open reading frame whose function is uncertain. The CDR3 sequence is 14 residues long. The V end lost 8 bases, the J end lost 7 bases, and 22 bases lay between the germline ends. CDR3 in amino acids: CASSVGRSISEQYF. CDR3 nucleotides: TGTGCCAGCAGCGTGGGACGTTCCATCTCGGAGCAGTACTTC.

The chain's CDR3 is CAWSMNQGNTIYF. CDR3 coding DNA: TGTGCCTGGAGTATGAACCAGGGGAACACCATATATTTT. The V call is TRBV30, the J call TRBJ1-3; TRBD1 is a possible D gene (6 bases). Germline V gives CDR1 GTSNPN, CDR2 SVGIG (reference sequence). This CDR3 is built from 13 residues. With 2 bases removed from V and 7 bases from J, the gap between germline ends came to 12 bases.

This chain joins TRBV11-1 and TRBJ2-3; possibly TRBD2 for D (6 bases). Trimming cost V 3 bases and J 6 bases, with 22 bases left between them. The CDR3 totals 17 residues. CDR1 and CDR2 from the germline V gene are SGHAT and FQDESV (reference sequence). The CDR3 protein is CASSLVPPGREADTQYF. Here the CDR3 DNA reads TGTGCCAGCAGCTTGGTACCCCCGGGCAGGGAGGCGGATACGCAGTATTTT.

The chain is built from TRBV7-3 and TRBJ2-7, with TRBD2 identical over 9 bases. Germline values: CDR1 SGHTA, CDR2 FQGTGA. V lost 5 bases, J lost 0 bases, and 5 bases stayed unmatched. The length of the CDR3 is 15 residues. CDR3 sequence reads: CASSPGLAGSYEQYF. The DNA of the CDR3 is TGTGCCAGCAGCCCGGGACTAGCCGGCTCCTACGAGCAGTACTTC.

CDR3 sequence: CASSSTGGLPSNYGYTF. The CDR3 DNA reads TGTGCCAGCAGCTCGACAGGGGGCCTACCCTCTAACTATGGCTACACCTTC. The gene calls are TRBV7-3 and TRBJ1-2; 10 bases match TRBD1. CDR3 size: 17 residues. J lost 0 bases, V lost 4 bases, and 8 bases had no gene match. The germline V gene has CDR1 SGHTA and CDR2 FQGTGA.

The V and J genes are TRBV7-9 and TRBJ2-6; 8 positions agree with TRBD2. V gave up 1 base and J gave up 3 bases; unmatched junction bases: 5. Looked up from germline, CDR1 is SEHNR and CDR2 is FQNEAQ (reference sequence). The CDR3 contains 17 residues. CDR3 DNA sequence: TGTGCCAGCAGCTTAGGGCTAGCGGGTTTTGGGGCCAACGTCCTGACTTTC. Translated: CASSLGLAGFGANVLTF.

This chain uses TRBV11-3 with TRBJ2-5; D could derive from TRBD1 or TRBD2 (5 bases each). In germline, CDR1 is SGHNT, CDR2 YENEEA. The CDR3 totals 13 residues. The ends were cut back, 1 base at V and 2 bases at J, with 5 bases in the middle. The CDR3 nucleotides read TGTGCCAGCAGCTTAGGGGGGCAAGAGACCCAGTACTTC. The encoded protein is CASSLGGQETQYF.

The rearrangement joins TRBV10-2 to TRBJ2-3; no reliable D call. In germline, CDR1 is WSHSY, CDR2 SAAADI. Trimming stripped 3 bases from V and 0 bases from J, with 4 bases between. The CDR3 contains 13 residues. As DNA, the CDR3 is TGCGCCAGCAGTGACCCTAGCACAGATACGCAGTATTTT. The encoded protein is CASSDPSTDTQYF.

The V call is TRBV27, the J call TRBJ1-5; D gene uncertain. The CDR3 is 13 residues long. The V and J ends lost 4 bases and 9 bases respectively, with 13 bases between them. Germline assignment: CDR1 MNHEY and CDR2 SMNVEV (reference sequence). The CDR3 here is CASSSGSLRPQHF. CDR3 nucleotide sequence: TGTGCCAGCAGTTCGGGCAGCTTAAGGCCCCAGCATTTT.